Listed below are T cell receptor beta chains from one sample, sequenced in a study of CD8 T cells in ankylosing spondylitis. One entry per CDR3 protein, called by TCRdb with MiXCR from the 5' RACE reads. The sample includes 200,000 to 250,000 distinct CDR3 sequences, just under 7.5% seen only once; the top ten take 12% to 15%. Sequencing was performed on blood, either unsorted or a sorted T cell fraction (not recorded which). Source of these receptors: a male donor with ankylosing spondylitis. Each CDR3 is given with its conserved first and last residue. D genes are given only for firm matches. Rows may omit the clone size; those that give it use once, few, many or a size class.

D gene	CDR3 length	V gene	J gene	clone size	CDR3 protein	CDR3 DNA
NA	12	TRBV9	TRBJ1-1	large	CASSVAGNEAFF	TGTGCCAGCAGCGTAGCAGGAAATGAAGCTTTCTTT
TRBD1	14	TRBV4-1	TRBJ2-7	many	CASSHLHRGYEQYF	TGCGCCAGCAGCCATTTGCACAGGGGGTACGAGCAGTACTTC
NA	17	TRBV6-2/TRBV6-3	TRBJ2-7	NA	CASSYGRAEGSSYEQYF	TGTGCCAGCAGTTACGGTAGGGCGGAGGGAAGCTCCTACGAGCAGTACTTC
NA	17	TRBV6-1	TRBJ1-6	NA	CASSPVGQSSYNSPLHF	TGTGCCAGCAGTCCCGTCGGACAGAGCTCCTATAATTCACCCCTCCACTTT
NA	16	TRBV12-3/TRBV12-4	TRBJ2-2	many	CASQSVASVNTGELFF	TGTGCCAGCCAATCCGTGGCTAGCGTAAACACCGGGGAGCTGTTTTTT
TRBD2	12	TRBV27	TRBJ2-2	NA	CASRTSLGELFF	TGTGCCAGCAGGACTAGCTTAGGGGAGCTGTTTTTT
TRBD2	18	TRBV7-6	TRBJ2-3	few	CASSRIGTSGRLTDTQYF	TGTGCCAGCAGCCGGATCGGGACTAGCGGGAGGTTAACAGATACGCAGTATTTT
NA	11	TRBV20-1	TRBJ2-1	few	CSAREVNEQFF	TGCAGTGCTAGAGAAGTTAATGAGCAGTTCTTC
TRBD1	14	TRBV10-3	TRBJ2-1	many	CAISEGQGFYEQFF	TGTGCCATCAGTGAGGGACAGGGATTTTATGAGCAGTTCTTC
NA	15	TRBV7-9	TRBJ1-1	many	CASSLVSPGNTEAFF	TGTGCCAGCAGCTTAGTAAGCCCGGGGAACACTGAAGCTTTCTTT
NA	14	TRBV29-1	TRBJ2-2	many	CSVNGQGRAGELFF	TGCAGCGTTAATGGGCAAGGCAGGGCCGGGGAGCTGTTTTTT
NA	18	TRBV11-2	TRBJ2-1	many	CASIEGRDGATVYNEQFF	TGTGCCAGCATCGAGGGGCGGGATGGGGCTACCGTTTACAATGAGCAGTTCTTC
TRBD1	15	TRBV6-2/TRBV6-3	TRBJ1-2	many	CASRGPTGGLNGYTF	TGTGCCAGCAGGGGACCCACAGGGGGTCTCAATGGCTACACCTTC